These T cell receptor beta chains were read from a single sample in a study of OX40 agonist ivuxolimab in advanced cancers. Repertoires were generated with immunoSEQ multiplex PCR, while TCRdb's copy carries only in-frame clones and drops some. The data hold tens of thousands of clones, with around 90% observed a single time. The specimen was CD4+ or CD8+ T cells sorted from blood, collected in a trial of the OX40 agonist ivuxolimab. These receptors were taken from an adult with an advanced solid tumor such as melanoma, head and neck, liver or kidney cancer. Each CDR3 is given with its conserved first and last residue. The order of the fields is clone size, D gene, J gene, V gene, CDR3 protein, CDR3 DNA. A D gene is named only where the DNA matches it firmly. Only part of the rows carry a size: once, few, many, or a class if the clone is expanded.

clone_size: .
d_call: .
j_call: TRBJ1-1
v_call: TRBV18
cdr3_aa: CASSPPNTEAFF
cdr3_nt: TGTGCCAGCTCACCCCCGAACACTGAAGCTTTCTTT

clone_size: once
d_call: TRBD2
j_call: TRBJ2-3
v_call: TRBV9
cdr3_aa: CASSGAGGPGDTQYF
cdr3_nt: TGTGCCAGCAGCGGAGCGGGAGGGCCGGGAGATACGCAGTATTTT

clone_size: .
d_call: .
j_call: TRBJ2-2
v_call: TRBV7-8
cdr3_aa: CASSLVGAGELFF
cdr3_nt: TGTGCCAGCAGCTTAGTGGGGGCCGGGGAGCTGTTTTTT

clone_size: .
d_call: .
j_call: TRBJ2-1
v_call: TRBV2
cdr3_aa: CASSEEGNEQFF
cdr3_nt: TGTGCCAGCAGTGAAGAGGGGAATGAGCAGTTCTTC

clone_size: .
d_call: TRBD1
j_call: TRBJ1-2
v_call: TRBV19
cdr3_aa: CASSSTGHGYTF
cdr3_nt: TGTGCCAGTAGTTCGACAGGGCACGGCTACACCTTC

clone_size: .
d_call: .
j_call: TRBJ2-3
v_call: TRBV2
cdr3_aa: CASSEDGLSTDTQYF
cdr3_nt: TGTGCCAGCAGTGAGGACGGACTGAGCACAGATACGCAGTATTTT

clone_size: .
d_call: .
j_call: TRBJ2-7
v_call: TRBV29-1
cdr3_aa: CSVVEMDNEQYF
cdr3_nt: TGCAGCGTTGTAGAGATGGACAACGAGCAGTACTTC

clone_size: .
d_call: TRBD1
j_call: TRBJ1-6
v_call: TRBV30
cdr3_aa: CAWTGGLGNSPLHF
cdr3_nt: TGTGCCTGGACAGGGGGTCTAGGTAATTCACCCCTCCACTTT

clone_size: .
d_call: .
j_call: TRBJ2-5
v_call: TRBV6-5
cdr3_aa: CASTSGVETQYF
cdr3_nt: TGTGCCAGCACTTCGGGAGTAGAGACCCAGTACTTC

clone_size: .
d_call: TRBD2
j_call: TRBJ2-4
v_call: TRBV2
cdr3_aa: CASSESSGGAKNIQYF
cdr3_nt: TGTGCCAGCAGTGAATCTAGCGGTGGAGCCAAAAACATTCAGTACTTC

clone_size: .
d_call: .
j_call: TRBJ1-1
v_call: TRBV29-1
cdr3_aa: CSVDRMGRAEAFF
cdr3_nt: TGCAGCGTTGACCGCATGGGGAGGGCTGAAGCTTTCTTT

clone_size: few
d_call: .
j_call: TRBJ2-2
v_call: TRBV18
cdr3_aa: CASSPAPGLNTGELFF
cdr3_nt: TGTGCCAGCTCACCAGCTCCGGGACTTAACACCGGGGAGCTGTTTTTT

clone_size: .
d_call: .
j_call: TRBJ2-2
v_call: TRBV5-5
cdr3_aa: CASSQMLASSAGELFF
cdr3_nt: TGTGCCAGCAGCCAGATGCTCGCTAGCAGCGCCGGGGAGCTGTTTTTT

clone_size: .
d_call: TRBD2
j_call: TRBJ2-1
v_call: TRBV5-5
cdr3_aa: CASSEGLAGVWDNEQFF
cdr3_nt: TGTGCCAGCAGCGAAGGACTAGCGGGAGTATGGGACAATGAGCAGTTCTTC

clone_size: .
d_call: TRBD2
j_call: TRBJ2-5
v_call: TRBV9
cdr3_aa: CASGLAGEETQYF
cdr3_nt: TGTGCCAGCGGACTAGCGGGAGAGGAGACCCAGTACTTC

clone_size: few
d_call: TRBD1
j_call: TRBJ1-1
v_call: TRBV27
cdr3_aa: CASSGTGPTEAFF
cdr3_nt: TGTGCCAGCAGCGGGACAGGGCCCACTGAAGCTTTCTTT

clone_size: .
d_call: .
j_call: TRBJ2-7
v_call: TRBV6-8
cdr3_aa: CASSYLHVRGHSYEQYF
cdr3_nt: TGTGCCAGCAGTTACCTACACGTCCGGGGGCACTCCTACGAGCAGTACTTC

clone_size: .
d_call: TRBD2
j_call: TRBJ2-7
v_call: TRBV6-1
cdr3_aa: CASSEASGRRHSYEQYF
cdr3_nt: TGTGCCAGCAGTGAAGCTAGCGGGAGGCGACATTCCTACGAGCAGTACTTC

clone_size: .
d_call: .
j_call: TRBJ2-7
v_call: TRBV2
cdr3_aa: CASSEIGYEQYF
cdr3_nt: TGTGCCAGCAGTGAAATAGGGTACGAGCAGTACTTC

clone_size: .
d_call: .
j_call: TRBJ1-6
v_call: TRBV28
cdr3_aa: CASSLGGNNSPLHF
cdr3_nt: TGTGCCAGCAGTCTAGGGGGGAATAATTCACCCCTCCACTTT

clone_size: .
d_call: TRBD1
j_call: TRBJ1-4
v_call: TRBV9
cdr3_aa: CASSAGQGSEKLFF
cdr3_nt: TGTGCCAGCAGCGCCGGACAGGGGAGCGAAAAACTGTTTTTT

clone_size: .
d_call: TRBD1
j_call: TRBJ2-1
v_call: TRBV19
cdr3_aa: CASSRTTGRNEQFF
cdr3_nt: TGTGCCAGTAGCAGAACGACAGGGAGAAATGAGCAGTTCTTC

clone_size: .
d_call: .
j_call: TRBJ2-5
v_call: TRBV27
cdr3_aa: CASSPGGTAWAGTQYF
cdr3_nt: TGTGCCAGCAGTCCTGGCGGGACAGCTTGGGCGGGGACCCAGTACTTC

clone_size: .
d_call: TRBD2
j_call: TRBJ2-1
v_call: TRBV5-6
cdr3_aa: CASSFFGGSSYNEQFF
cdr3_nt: TGTGCCAGCAGCTTTTTTGGCGGGAGCTCCTACAATGAGCAGTTCTTC

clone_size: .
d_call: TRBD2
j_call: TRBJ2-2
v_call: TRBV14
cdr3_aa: CASSQDPRTSIAGGYTGELFF
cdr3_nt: TGTGCCAGCAGCCAAGATCCTCGGACCTCCATAGCGGGAGGGTACACCGGGGAGCTGTTTTTT

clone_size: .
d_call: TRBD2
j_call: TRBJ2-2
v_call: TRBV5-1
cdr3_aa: CASSLHTSGSVIGELFF
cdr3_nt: TGCGCCAGCAGCTTACACACTAGCGGGAGTGTGATCGGGGAGCTGTTTTTT

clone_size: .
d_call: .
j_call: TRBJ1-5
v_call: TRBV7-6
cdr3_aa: CASSLGSEKPQHF
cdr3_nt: TGTGCCAGCAGCTTAGGGTCAGAGAAGCCCCAGCATTTT

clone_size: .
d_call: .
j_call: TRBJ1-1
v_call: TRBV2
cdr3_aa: CASRMEVVNTEAFF
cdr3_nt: TGTGCCAGCAGGATGGAGGTAGTGAACACTGAAGCTTTCTTT

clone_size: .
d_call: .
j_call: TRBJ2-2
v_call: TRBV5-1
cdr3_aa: CASMPGAPNTGELFF
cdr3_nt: TGCGCCAGCATGCCGGGGGCGCCGAACACCGGGGAGCTGTTTTTT

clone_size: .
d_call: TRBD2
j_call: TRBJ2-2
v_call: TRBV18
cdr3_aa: CASSPLMTSPGELFF
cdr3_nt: TGTGCCAGCTCACCACTTATGACTAGCCCAGGGGAGCTGTTTTTT

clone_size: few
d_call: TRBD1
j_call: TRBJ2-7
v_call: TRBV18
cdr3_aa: CASSHGQGYEQYF
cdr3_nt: TGTGCCAGCTCACACGGACAGGGCTACGAGCAGTACTTC

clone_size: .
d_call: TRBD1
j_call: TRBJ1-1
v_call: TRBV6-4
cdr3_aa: CASSQPKGNRGRVTVAFF
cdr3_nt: TGTGCCAGCAGTCAACCTAAGGGGAACAGGGGGCGAGTGACGGTAGCTTTCTTT

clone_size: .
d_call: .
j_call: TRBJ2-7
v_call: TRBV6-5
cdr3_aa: CASSYTRLDEQYF
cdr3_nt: TGTGCCAGCAGTTACACCAGACTTGACGAGCAGTACTTC

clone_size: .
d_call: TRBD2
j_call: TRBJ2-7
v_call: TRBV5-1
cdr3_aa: CASRAVDGRNEQYF
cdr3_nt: TGCGCCAGCAGGGCGGTTGACGGGAGGAACGAGCAGTACTTC

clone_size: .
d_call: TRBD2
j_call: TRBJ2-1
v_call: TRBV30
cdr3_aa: CAWSVGTSGVRSYNEQFF
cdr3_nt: TGTGCCTGGAGCGTTGGGACTAGCGGAGTTAGGTCCTACAATGAGCAGTTCTTC

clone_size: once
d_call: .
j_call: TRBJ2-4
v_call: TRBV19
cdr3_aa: CAPTGVAKNIQYF
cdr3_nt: TGTGCCCCAACGGGTGTAGCCAAAAACATTCAGTACTTC

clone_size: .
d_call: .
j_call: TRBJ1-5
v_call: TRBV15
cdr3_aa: CATSADYQPQHF
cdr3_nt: TGTGCCACCAGCGCCGACTATCAGCCCCAGCATTTT

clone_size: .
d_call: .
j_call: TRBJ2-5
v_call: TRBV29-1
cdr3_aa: CSVEDPQTVSTQYF
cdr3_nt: TGCAGCGTTGAAGATCCACAGACAGTGTCGACCCAGTACTTC

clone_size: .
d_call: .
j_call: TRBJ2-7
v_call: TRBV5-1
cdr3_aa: CASSLFGSSYEQYF
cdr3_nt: TGCGCCAGCAGCTTGTTTGGTAGCTCCTACGAGCAGTACTTC

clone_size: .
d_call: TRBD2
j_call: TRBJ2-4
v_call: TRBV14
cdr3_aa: CASSQGTGGARNIQYF
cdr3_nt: TGTGCCAGCAGCCAAGGGACGGGGGGGGCTCGAAACATTCAGTACTTC

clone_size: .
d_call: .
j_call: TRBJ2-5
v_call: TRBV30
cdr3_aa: CAWGEGLLRETQYF
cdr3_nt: TGTGCCTGGGGCGAGGGGCTTCTCCGAGAGACCCAGTACTTC

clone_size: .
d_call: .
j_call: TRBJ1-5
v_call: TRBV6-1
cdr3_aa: CASSEGMQGSNQPQHF
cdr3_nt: TGTGCCAGCAGTGAAGGGATGCAGGGTAGCAATCAGCCCCAGCATTTT

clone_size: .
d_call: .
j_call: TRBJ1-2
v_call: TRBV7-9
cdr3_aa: CASSLISGSGYTF
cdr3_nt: TGTGCCAGCAGCTTAATTTCAGGGTCTGGCTACACCTTC

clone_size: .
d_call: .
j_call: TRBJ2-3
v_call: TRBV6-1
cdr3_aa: CASSALGASTDTQYF
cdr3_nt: TGTGCCAGCAGTGCCCTAGGGGCTAGCACAGATACGCAGTATTTT

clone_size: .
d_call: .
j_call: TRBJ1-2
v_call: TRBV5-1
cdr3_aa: CASSPSSNYGYTF
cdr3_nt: TGCGCCAGCAGCCCCAGTAGTAACTATGGCTACACCTTC

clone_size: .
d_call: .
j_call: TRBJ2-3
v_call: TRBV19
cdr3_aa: CASSIIGSITDTQYF
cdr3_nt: TGTGCCAGTAGTATTATTGGGTCTATAACAGATACGCAGTATTTT

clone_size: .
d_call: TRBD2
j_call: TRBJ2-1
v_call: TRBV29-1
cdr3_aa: CSVEKGVTSGRANEQFF
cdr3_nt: TGCAGCGTTGAAAAGGGGGTGACTAGCGGGAGGGCTAATGAGCAGTTCTTC

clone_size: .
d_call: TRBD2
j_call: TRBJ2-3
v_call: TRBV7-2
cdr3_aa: CASSPLAGGLTDTQYF
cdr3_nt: TGTGCCAGCAGTCCGCTAGCGGGGGGACTCACAGATACGCAGTATTTT

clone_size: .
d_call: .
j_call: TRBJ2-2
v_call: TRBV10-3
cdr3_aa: CAISGHFTGELFF
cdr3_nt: TGTGCCATCAGTGGCCACTTCACCGGGGAGCTGTTTTTT

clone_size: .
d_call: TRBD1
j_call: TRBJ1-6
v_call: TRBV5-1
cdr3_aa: CASSLDRGRNSPLHF
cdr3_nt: TGCGCCAGCAGCTTGGACAGGGGGCGGAATTCACCCCTCCACTTT

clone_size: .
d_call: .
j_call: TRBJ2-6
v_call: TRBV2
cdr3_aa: CASRTGTFGANVLTF
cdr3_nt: TGTGCCAGCAGAACAGGGACTTTTGGGGCCAACGTCCTGACTTTC

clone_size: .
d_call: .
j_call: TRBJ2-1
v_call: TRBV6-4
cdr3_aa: CASSPQISSYNEQFF
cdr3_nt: TGTGCCAGCAGCCCCCAAATAAGCTCCTACAATGAGCAGTTCTTC